Presented here are 16 T cell receptor beta chains from one specimen sequenced in a study of T cell repertoires in cytomegalovirus infection. TCRdb re-derived calls from the reads in MiXCR, one entry per CDR3 protein. This table holds about 600,000 distinct CDR3 sequences, less than 25% found once. The sample comprised CD8+ T cells from PBMCs. The receptors here all came from a human donor in good health (CMV status not recorded). Some clones in this sample may be carry-over from other donors' samples.

The V call is TRBV29-1, the J call TRBJ1-2; perhaps TRBD1 as D (5 bases). The ends were cut back, 3 bases at V and 3 bases at J, with 17 bases in the middle. The CDR3 contains 15 residues. Germline CDR1 and CDR2: SQVTM and ANQGSEA. The CDR3 bases are TGCAGCGTTGAGTTTGGGGCAGGGATTGACTATGGCTACACCTTC. Translation: CSVEFGAGIDYGYTF.

This sequence joins TRBV15 and TRBJ1-2, with 7 bases aligning to TRBD1. The CDR3 has 15 amino acids. Germline values: CDR1 LNHNV, CDR2 YYDKDF (reference sequence). Trimming at V came to 8 bases and at J to 3 bases, leaving 12 bases not matched to a gene. The CDR3: CATGEGNRGDYGYTF. The CDR3 nucleotides read TGTGCCACCGGCGAGGGAAACAGGGGCGACTATGGCTACACCTTC.

At least ten counts were recorded for this clonotype. The genes are TRBV7-8 and TRBJ1-3; D remains ambiguous. The CDR3 loop spans 20 amino acids. Trimming removed 5 bases at V and 0 bases at J, with 26 bases between. Looked up from germline, CDR1 is SGHVS and CDR2 is FQNEAQ. Here the CDR3 reads CASSITLTDTLIHSGNTIYF. The CDR3 nucleotides are TGTGCCAGCAGCATAACCTTGACCGATACCCTAATTCACTCTGGAAACACCATATATTTT. The whole variable domain, filled in from reference TRBV7-8 and TRBJ1-3, reads GAGVSQSPRYKVAKRGQDVALRCDPISGHVSLFWYQQALGQGPEFLTYFQNEAQLDKSGLPSDRFFAERPEGSVSTLKIQRTQQEDSAVYLCASSITLTDTLIHSGNTIYFGEGSWLTVV.

This clonotype showed up many times. This chain links TRBV11-1 with TRBJ2-1, with a possible D match to TRBD1 (5 bases). Germline V gene sequence: CDR1 SGHAT, CDR2 FQDESV (reference sequence). Trimming cost V 5 bases and J 5 bases, with 16 bases left between them. This CDR3 is built from 15 residues. CDR3 loop: CASSRQGPLDNEQFF. Written as DNA, the CDR3 is TGTGCCAGCAGCCGCCAGGGCCCGTTGGACAATGAGCAGTTCTTC.

V is TRBV7-2 and J is TRBJ2-1; 8 positions match TRBD1. The CDR3 totals 17 residues. The trim removed 5 bases at V and 4 bases at J, leaving 13 bases unmatched. Per the germline V gene, CDR1 is SGHTA and CDR2 is FQGNSA. In nucleotides, the CDR3 is TGTGCCAGCAGCCCCACCCGGAACAGGGGGGTTTACAATGAGCAGTTCTTC. It translates to CASSPTRNRGVYNEQFF.

This clonotype has a handful of counts. This rearrangement joins TRBV6-2 or TRBV6-3 to TRBJ2-6, with D perhaps assigned TRBD1 or TRBD2 (5 bases each). From germline, CDR1 is MNHEY and CDR2 SVGEGT. The CDR3 runs to 15 residues. Deletions cut 7 bases from V and 1 base from J, with 11 bases between. The CDR3 reads CASIRGASGANVLTF. The CDR3 nucleotides are TGTGCCAGCATCCGAGGGGCTTCTGGGGCCAACGTCCTGACTTTC.

This clonotype was counted many times. The chain has TRBV7-9 and TRBJ2-1, with 10 positions matching TRBD1. The CDR3 is made up of 15 amino acids. The germline CDR1 and CDR2 sequences are SEHNR and FQNEAQ (reference sequence). Trimming cost V 4 bases and J 3 bases; bases outside gene matches: 3. The CDR3 loop is CASSWGQGIYNEQFF. In nucleotides, the CDR3 is TGTGCCAGCAGCTGGGGACAGGGGATCTACAATGAGCAGTTCTTC.

There are many counts of this clonotype. The chain carries TRBV7-9 and TRBJ1-1; a possible D gene is TRBD1 (6 bases). The CDR3 sequence is 14 residues long. The V and J ends lost 3 bases and 0 bases respectively, with 8 bases between them. From germline, CDR1 is SEHNR and CDR2 FQNEAQ (reference sequence). Here the CDR3 reads CASSFGQMNTEAFF. CDR3 sequence (DNA): TGTGCCAGCAGCTTTGGACAGATGAACACTGAAGCTTTCTTT.

About this clonotype itself: A junction boundary mismatches the germline segment, possibly from a read error. The genes are TRBV3-1 and TRBJ2-6; TRBD1 aligns across 10 bases. This CDR3 contains 20 residues. Per the germline V gene, CDR1 is LGHDT and CDR2 is YNNKEL (reference sequence). The CDR3 region is CASSQHLWDRGSSGTNVLTF. The CDR3 bases are TGTGCCAGCAGCCAACATTTGTGGGACAGGGGTTCCTCTGGGACCAACGTCCTGACTTTC.

This clonotype was detected many times. The gene calls are TRBV6-1 and TRBJ1-1; TRBD1 is a possible D gene (6 bases). CDR3 size: 16 residues. V gave up 6 bases and J gave up 1 base, with 18 bases separating them. CDR1 is MNHNS and CDR2 is SASEGT in the germline V gene. CDR3 region: CASSPGALASNTEAFF. DNA for the CDR3: TGTGCCAGCAGCCCGGGGGCCCTTGCCTCGAACACTGAAGCTTTCTTT.

Only a few counts were recorded for this clonotype. The chain employs TRBV7-9 and TRBJ2-7; the D gene is possibly TRBD1 (7 bases). Germline V lookup: CDR1 SEHNR, CDR2 FQNEAQ (reference sequence). V was trimmed by 5 bases and J by 1 base, leaving 15 bases between them. This CDR3 has 15 residues. The CDR3 sequence is CASSQTRDRSYEQYF. The CDR3 nucleotides are TGTGCCAGCAGCCAAACGCGGGACAGATCCTACGAGCAGTACTTC.

This clonotype was detected only a few times. The rearrangement links TRBV5-5 to TRBJ1-1; perhaps TRBD1 as D (5 bases). Trimming took 5 bases from V and 5 from J, leaving 16 bases between them. CDR1 is SGHKS, CDR2 YYEKEE, per germline (reference sequence). The CDR3 is 14 residues long. DNA of the CDR3: TGTGCCAGCAGGGAGGGGAAGGGTTTTACTGAAGCTTTCTTT. Translated: CASREGKGFTEAFF.

The chain is built from TRBV7-9 and TRBJ2-3; the D is unclear. Trimming stripped 2 bases from V and 0 bases from J, with 12 bases between. Germline V gene data show CDR1 as SEHNR and CDR2 as FQNEAQ (reference sequence). The CDR3 runs to 16 residues. The DNA of the CDR3 is TGTGCCAGCAGCTTATGGCCCAACCAAAGCACAGATACGCAGTATTTT. Its protein is CASSLWPNQSTDTQYF.

The chain's CDR3 is CASSSLTSGGVRDTQYF. The CDR3 DNA reads as TGTGCCAGCAGCTCGCTGACTAGCGGGGGGGTCAGAGATACGCAGTATTTT. The V call is TRBV7-9, the J call TRBJ2-3; 14 positions match TRBD2. Trimming took 4 bases from V and 5 from J; bases not matched to a gene: 8. Germline V gene lookup returns CDR1 SEHNR and CDR2 FQNEAQ (reference sequence). CDR3 length equals 17 residues.

The sample holds a few counts of this clonotype. This chain uses TRBV7-4 with TRBJ1-1, with D perhaps TRBD1 (6 bases). The CDR3 is 16 residues long. CDR1 is SGHVT, CDR2 SQSDAQ, per germline. V was clipped by 1 base and J by 3 bases, with 15 bases between them. CDR3 protein: CASSLGTRGQYTEAFF. The CDR3 region has the DNA TGTGCCAGCAGCTTAGGGACACGGGGACAATACACTGAAGCTTTCTTT. The full variable domain, in which reference TRBV7-4 and TRBJ1-1 provide the parts outside the CDR3, is GAGVSQSPRYKVAKRGRDVALRCDSISGHVTLYWYRQTLGQGSEVLTYSQSDAQRDKSGRPSGRFSAERPERSVSTLKIQRTEQGDSAVYLCASSLGTRGQYTEAFFGQGTRLTVV.

The chain uses TRBV11-2 and TRBJ2-5; D perhaps matches TRBD2 (6 bases). CDR1 and CDR2 from the germline V gene are SGHAT and FQNNGV. CDR3 size: 14 residues. The germline V and J ends were trimmed by 0 bases and 5 bases, with 10 bases remaining between them. CDR3 in amino acids: CASSLEGGAETQYF. The CDR3 DNA sequence: TGTGCCAGCAGCTTAGAAGGCGGGGCGGAGACCCAGTACTTC.